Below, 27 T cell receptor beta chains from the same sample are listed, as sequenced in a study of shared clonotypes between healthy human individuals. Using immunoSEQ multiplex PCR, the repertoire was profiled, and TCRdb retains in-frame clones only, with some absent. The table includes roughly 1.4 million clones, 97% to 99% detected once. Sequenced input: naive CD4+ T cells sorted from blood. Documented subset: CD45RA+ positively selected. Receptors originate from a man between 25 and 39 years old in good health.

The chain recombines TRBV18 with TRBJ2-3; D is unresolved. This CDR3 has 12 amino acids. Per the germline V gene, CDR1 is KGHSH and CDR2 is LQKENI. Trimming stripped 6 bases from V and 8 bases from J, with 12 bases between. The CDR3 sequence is CASSPKSITQYF. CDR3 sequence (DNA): TGTGCCAGCTCTCCGAAGAGCATTACGCAGTATTTT. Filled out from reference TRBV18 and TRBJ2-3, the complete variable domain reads NAGVMQNPRHLVRRRGQEARLRCSPMKGHSHVYWYRQLPEEGLKFMVYLQKENIIDESGMPKERFSAEFPKEGPSILRIQQVVRGDSAAYFCASSPKSITQYFGPGTRLTVL.

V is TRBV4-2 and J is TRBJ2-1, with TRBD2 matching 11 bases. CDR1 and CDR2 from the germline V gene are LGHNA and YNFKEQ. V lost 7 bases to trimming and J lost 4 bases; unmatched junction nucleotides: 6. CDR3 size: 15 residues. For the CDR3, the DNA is TGTGCCAGCACCCCGGGACTAGCGGAGTACAATGAGCAGTTCTTC. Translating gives CASTPGLAEYNEQFF.

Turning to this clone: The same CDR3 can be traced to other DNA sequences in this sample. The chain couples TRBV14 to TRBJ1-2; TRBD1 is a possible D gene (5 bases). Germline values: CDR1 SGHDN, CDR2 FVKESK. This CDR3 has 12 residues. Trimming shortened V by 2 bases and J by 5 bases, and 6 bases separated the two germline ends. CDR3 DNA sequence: TGTGCCAGCAGCCAATCAGGGTATGGCTACACCTTC. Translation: CASSQSGYGYTF.

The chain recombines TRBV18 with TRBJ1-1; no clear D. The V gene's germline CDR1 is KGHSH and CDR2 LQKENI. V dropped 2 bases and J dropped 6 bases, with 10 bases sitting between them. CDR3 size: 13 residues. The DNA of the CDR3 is TGTGCCAGCTCACCATCAATTGAATCTGAAGCTTTCTTT. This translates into CASSPSIESEAFF.

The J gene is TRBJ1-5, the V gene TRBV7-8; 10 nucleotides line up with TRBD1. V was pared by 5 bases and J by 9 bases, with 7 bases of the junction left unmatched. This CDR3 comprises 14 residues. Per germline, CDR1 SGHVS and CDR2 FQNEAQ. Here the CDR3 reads CASSTGTGARPQHF. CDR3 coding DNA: TGTGCCAGCAGCACTGGGACAGGGGCACGGCCCCAGCATTTT. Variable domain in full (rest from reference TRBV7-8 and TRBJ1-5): GAGVSQSPRYKVAKRGQDVALRCDPISGHVSLFWYQQALGQGPEFLTYFQNEAQLDKSGLPSDRFFAERPEGSVSTLKIQRTQQEDSAVYLCASSTGTGARPQHFGDGTRLSIL.

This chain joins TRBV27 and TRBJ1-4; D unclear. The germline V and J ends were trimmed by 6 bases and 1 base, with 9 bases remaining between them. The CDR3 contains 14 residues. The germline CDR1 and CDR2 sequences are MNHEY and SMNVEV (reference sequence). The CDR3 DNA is TGTGCCAGCAGCGCTAGGGTAACTAATGAAAAACTGTTTTTT. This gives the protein CASSARVTNEKLFF.

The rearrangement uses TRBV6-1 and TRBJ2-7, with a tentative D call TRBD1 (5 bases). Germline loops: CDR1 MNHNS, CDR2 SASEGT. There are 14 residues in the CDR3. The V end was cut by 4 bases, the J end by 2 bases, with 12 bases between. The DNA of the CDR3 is TGTGCCAGCAGTGTGACAGCTTTGACCTACGAGCAGTACTTC. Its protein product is CASSVTALTYEQYF.

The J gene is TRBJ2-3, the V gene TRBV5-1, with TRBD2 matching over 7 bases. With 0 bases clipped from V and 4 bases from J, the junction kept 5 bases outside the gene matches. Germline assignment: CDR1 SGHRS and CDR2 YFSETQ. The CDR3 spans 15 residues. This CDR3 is CASSLEGGSSDTQYF. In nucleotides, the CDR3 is TGCGCCAGCAGCTTGGAGGGCGGGAGCTCAGATACGCAGTATTTT. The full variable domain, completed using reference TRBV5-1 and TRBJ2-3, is KAGVTQTPRYLIKTRGQQVTLSCSPISGHRSVSWYQQTPGQGLQFLFEYFSETQRNKGNFPGRFSGRQFSNSRSEMNVSTLELGDSALYLCASSLEGGSSDTQYFGPGTRLTVL.

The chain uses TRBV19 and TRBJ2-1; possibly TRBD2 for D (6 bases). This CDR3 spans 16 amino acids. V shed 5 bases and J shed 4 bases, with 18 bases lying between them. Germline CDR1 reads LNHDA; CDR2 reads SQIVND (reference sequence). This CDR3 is CASSARLASGYNEQFF. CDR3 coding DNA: TGTGCCAGTAGTGCACGGCTAGCGTCCGGATACAATGAGCAGTTCTTC.

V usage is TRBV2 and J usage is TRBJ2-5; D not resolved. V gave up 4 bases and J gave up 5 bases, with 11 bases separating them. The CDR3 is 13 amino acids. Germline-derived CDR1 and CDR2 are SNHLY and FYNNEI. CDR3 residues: CASSAGGRETQYF. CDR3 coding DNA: TGTGCCAGCAGTGCGGGTGGGCGGGAGACCCAGTACTTC.

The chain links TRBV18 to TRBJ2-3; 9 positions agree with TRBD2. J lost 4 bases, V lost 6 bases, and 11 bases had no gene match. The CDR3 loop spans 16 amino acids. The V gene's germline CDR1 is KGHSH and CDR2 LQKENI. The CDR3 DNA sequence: TGTGCCAGCTCCCACCGGGCGGGAGGGCCTGCAGATACGCAGTATTTT. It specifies CASSHRAGGPADTQYF.

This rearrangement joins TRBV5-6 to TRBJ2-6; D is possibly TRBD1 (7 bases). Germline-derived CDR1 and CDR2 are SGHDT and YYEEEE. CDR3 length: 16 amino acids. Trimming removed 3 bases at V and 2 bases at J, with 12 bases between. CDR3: CASSWQGGPGANVLTF. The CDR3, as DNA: TGTGCCAGCAGCTGGCAGGGGGGCCCTGGGGCCAACGTCCTGACTTTC.

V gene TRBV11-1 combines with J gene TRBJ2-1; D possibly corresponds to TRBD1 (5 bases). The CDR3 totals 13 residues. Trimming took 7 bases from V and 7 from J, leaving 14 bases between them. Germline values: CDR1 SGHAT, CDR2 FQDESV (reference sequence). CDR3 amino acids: CASTLTRENEQFF. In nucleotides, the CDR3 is TGTGCCAGCACCCTTACCAGGGAAAATGAGCAGTTCTTC.

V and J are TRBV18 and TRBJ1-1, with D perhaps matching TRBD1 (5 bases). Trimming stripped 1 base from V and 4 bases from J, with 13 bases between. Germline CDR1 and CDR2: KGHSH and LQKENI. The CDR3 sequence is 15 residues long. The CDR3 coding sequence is TGTGCCAGCTCACCACAGACAGTCTTGGGCACTGAAGCTTTCTTT. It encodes CASSPQTVLGTEAFF. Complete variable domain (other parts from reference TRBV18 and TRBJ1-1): NAGVMQNPRHLVRRRGQEARLRCSPMKGHSHVYWYRQLPEEGLKFMVYLQKENIIDESGMPKERFSAEFPKEGPSILRIQQVVRGDSAAYFCASSPQTVLGTEAFFGQGTRLTVV.

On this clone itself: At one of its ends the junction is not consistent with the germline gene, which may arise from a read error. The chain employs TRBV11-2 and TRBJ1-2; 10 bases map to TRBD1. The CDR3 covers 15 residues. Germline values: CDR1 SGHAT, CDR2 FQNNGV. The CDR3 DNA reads TGTGCCAGCAGCTCCTATCCGGGACAGGGGATCTCCTGCGCCTTC. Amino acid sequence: CASSSYPGQGISCAF.

As DNA, the CDR3 is TGTGCCAGCAGCGTAGATGGAAGGACAGGGGGAGGCTCTGGGGCCAACGTCCTGACTTTC. It is translated as CASSVDGRTGGGSGANVLTF. The chain couples TRBV9 to TRBJ2-6, with TRBD1 matching 10 bases. Germline values: CDR1 SGDLS, CDR2 YYNGEE. J lost 0 bases, V lost 0 bases, and 9 bases had no gene match. The CDR3 contains 20 residues.

The CDR3 DNA reads TGTGCCAGCGGAACCGGACAGGGTAAGCAGCATTTT. Protein product: CASGTGQGKQHF. The rearrangement uses TRBV2 and TRBJ1-5; 8 positions agree with TRBD1. CDR3 size: 12 residues. Looked up from germline, CDR1 is SNHLY and CDR2 is FYNNEI. V dropped 8 bases and J dropped 13; count of bases not matched to a gene: 10. Based on the CDR3 plus reference TRBV2 and TRBJ1-5, the full variable domain is EPEVTQTPSHQVTQMGQEVILRCVPISNHLYFYWYRQILGQKVEFLVSFYNNEISEKSEIFDDQFSVERPDGSNFTLKIRSTKLEDSAMYFCASGTGQGKQHFGDGTRLSIL.

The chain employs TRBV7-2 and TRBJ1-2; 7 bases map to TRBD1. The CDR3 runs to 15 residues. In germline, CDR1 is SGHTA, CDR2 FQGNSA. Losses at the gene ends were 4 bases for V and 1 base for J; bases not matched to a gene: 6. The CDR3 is CASSSGTDFNYGYTF. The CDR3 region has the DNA TGTGCCAGCAGCTCAGGGACAGACTTTAACTATGGCTACACCTTC.

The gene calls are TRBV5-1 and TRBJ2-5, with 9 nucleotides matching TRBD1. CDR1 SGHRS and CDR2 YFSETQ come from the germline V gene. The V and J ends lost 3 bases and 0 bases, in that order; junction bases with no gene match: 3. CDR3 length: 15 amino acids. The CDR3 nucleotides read TGCGCCAGCAGCTGGGGGGACAGGGACCAAGAGACCCAGTACTTC. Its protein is CASSWGDRDQETQYF.

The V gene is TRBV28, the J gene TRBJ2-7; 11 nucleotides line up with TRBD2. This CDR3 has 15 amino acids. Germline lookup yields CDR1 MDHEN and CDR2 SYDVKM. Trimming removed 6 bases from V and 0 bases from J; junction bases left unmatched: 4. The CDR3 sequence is CASRKLAGVSYEQYF. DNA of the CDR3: TGTGCCAGCAGGAAACTAGCGGGAGTCTCCTACGAGCAGTACTTC.

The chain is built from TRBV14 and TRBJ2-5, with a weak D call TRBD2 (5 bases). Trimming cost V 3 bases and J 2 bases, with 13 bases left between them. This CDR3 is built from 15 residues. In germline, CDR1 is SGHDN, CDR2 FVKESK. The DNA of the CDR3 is TGTGCCAGCAGCCAGATAGGACTTACTCAAGAGACCCAGTACTTC. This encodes CASSQIGLTQETQYF.

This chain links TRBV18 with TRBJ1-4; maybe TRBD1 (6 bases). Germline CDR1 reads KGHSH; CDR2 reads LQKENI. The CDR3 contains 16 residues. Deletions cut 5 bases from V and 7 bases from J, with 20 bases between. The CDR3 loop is CASSENAGVLPEKLFF. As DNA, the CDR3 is TGTGCCAGCTCAGAAAACGCAGGGGTCCTGCCTGAAAAACTGTTTTTT.

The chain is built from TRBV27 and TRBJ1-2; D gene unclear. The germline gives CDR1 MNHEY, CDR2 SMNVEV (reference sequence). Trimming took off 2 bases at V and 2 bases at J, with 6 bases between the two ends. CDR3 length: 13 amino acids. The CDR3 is CASSLGKNYGYTF. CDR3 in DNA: TGTGCCAGCAGTTTAGGAAAGAACTATGGCTACACCTTC.

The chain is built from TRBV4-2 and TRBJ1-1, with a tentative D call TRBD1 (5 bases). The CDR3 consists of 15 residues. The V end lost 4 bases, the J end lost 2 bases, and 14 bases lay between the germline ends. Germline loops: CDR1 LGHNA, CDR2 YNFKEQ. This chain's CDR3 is CASSPPRQGNTEAFF. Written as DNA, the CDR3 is TGTGCCAGCAGCCCGCCTCGCCAGGGAAACACTGAAGCTTTCTTT.

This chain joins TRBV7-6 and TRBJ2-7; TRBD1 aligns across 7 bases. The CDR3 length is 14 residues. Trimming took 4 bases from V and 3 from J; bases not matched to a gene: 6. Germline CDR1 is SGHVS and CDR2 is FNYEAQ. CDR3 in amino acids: CASSSKRDSYEQYF. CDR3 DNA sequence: TGTGCCAGCAGCTCAAAACGGGACAGCTACGAGCAGTACTTC.

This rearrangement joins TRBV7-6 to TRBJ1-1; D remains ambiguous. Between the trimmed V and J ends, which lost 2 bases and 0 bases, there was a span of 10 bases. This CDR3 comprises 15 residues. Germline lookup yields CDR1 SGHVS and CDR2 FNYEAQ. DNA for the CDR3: TGTGCCAGCAGCTTAAATCACAGAGTGAACACTGAAGCTTTCTTT. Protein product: CASSLNHRVNTEAFF.

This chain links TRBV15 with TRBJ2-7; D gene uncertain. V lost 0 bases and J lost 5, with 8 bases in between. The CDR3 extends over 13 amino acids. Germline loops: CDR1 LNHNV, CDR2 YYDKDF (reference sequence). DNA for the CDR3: TGTGCCACCAGCAGAGATTTTCCCGACGAGCAGTACTTC. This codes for CATSRDFPDEQYF.